Each of the 12 T cell receptor beta chains below was sequenced from the same sample in a study of T cell changes during pregnancy in multiple sclerosis (dated by TCRdb to between 2018 and 2020). The library came from the immunoSEQ multiplex PCR assay. Imported from immuneACCESS, the table was reduced by TCRdb to in-frame sequences with V and J called. These copies leave out some clones; in studies compared against another copy, an unresolved V gene accounts for under half, and the cause of the remainder is not known. The sample records about 85,000 clones, approximately 93% of which are singletons. The top ten clonotypes cover under 3% of the sample. Material: peripheral blood, obtained in the first trimester of pregnancy. These receptors all stem from a female donor with multiple sclerosis, enrolled in a pregnancy study.

The rearrangement joins TRBV18 to TRBJ2-5; D is perhaps TRBD2 (6 bases). With 2 bases removed from V and 5 bases from J, the gap between germline ends came to 12 bases. The length of the CDR3 is 14 residues. Germline-derived CDR1 and CDR2 are KGHSH and LQKENI. This CDR3 reads CASSPTGRSETQYF. The CDR3 nucleotides read TGTGCCAGCTCACCAACGGGGAGGAGTGAGACCCAGTACTTC.

The chain employs TRBV5-4 and TRBJ2-3; a weak D match, TRBD2 (7 bases). The CDR3 length is 17 residues. CDR1 and CDR2 (germline): SGHNT, YYREEE (reference sequence). Trimming shortened V by 0 bases and J by 3 bases, and 17 bases separated the two germline ends. The CDR3 DNA sequence: TGTGCCAGCAGCTTGGAATTGGCGGGGGCGAGGACAGATACGCAGTATTTT. This gives the protein CASSLELAGARTDTQYF.

This chain links TRBV4-1 with TRBJ1-2; 9 positions match TRBD1. The CDR3 sequence is 17 residues long. The germline V gene has CDR1 MGHRA and CDR2 YSYEKL. V shed 1 base, J shed 4 bases, and the junction held 10 bases outside the gene matches. CDR3 in DNA: TGCGCCAGCAGCCAAGGAATGCGGACAGGGGCGTCCTATGGCTACACCTTC. Its protein is CASSQGMRTGASYGYTF.

Turning to this clone: Within the sample, other DNA sequences also encode this same CDR3. The chain employs TRBV6-1 and TRBJ1-4; no clear D. This CDR3 has 14 residues. The V gene lost 1 base and the J gene lost 4 bases, with 7 bases spanning the gap. Germline V lookup: CDR1 MNHNS, CDR2 SASEGT. The CDR3, as DNA: TGTGCCAGCAGTGAAGGCGGGAGTAATGAAAAACTGTTTTTT. Protein sequence: CASSEGGSNEKLFF.

This chain links TRBV15 with TRBJ2-2; tentatively, D is TRBD2 (6 bases). Germline CDR1 is LNHNV and CDR2 is YYDKDF (reference sequence). This CDR3 is 15 amino acids long. V was shortened by 8 bases and J by 3 bases, with 16 bases between the two germline ends. The CDR3 is CATASEGRDTGELFF. In nucleotides, the CDR3 is TGTGCCACCGCGTCGGAGGGTAGGGACACCGGGGAGCTGTTTTTT.

The gene calls are TRBV11-2 and TRBJ2-3, with 15 bases lining up with TRBD2. The CDR3 runs to 17 residues. V dropped 2 bases and J dropped 6; count of bases not matched to a gene: 6. From germline, CDR1 is SGHAT and CDR2 FQNNGV. Here the CDR3 DNA reads TGTGCCAGCAGCTTAATGGGACTAGCGGGAGGAACCGATACGCAGTATTTT. Encoded protein: CASSLMGLAGGTDTQYF.

The chain has TRBV7-2 and TRBJ2-2; D is possibly TRBD1 (6 bases). V dropped 7 bases and J dropped 3 bases, with 15 bases sitting between them. The CDR3 consists of 15 residues. Germline V gene sequence: CDR1 SGHTA, CDR2 FQGNSA. The chain's CDR3 is CASNIRGVHTGELFF. CDR3 DNA: TGTGCCAGCAACATCAGGGGAGTTCACACCGGGGAGCTGTTTTTT.

The CDR3 reads CASGKNTAGANVLTF. The CDR3 region has the DNA TGTGCTAGTGGCAAGAACACAGCTGGGGCCAACGTCCTGACTTTC. J is TRBJ2-6 and V is TRBV12-5, with D hard to call. V shed 6 bases and J shed 2 bases, with 11 bases lying between them. CDR3 length: 15 amino acids. Germline values: CDR1 LGHNT, CDR2 FRNRAP.

This chain joins TRBV4-2 and TRBJ2-3, with a possible D match to TRBD1 (6 bases). The CDR3 sequence is 17 residues long. Germline V lookup: CDR1 LGHNA, CDR2 YNFKEQ. V was clipped by 0 bases and J by 0 bases, with 13 bases between them. As DNA, the CDR3 is TGTGCCAGCAGCCAAGAAGGTGGGGGACAAAGCACAGATACGCAGTATTTT. This codes for CASSQEGGGQSTDTQYF.

The count of this clone is one. CDR3 residues: CASSQKHDAGQVTSYEQYF. CDR3 DNA: TGTGCCAGTAGCCAAAAACATGATGCCGGACAGGTAACCTCCTACGAGCAGTACTTC. V is TRBV19 and J is TRBJ2-7; 7 positions match TRBD1. The CDR3 covers 19 residues. CDR1 is LNHDA and CDR2 is SQIVND in the germline V gene (reference sequence). The junction had 20 bases not matched to a gene; V was cut back by 6 bases and J by 0 bases.

This clone was found once. V and J are TRBV2 and TRBJ2-5; 7 nucleotides align to TRBD2. V shed 7 bases and J 1 base; nucleotides not matched to a gene: 6. Per the germline V gene, CDR1 is SNHLY and CDR2 is FYNNEI. The CDR3 runs to 14 residues. CDR3 sequence reads: CASTGPSGQETQYF. CDR3 coding DNA: TGTGCCAGCACCGGGCCTAGCGGCCAAGAGACCCAGTACTTC.

The chain couples TRBV7-2 to TRBJ2-7; 7 nucleotides align to TRBD1. The CDR3 is made up of 15 amino acids. CDR1 is SGHTA and CDR2 is FQGNSA in the germline V gene. V lost 5 bases to trimming and J lost 3 bases; unmatched junction nucleotides: 10. The CDR3 region is CASSRVGQRDYEQYF. CDR3 bases: TGTGCCAGCAGCCGGGTGGGACAGAGGGACTACGAGCAGTACTTC.